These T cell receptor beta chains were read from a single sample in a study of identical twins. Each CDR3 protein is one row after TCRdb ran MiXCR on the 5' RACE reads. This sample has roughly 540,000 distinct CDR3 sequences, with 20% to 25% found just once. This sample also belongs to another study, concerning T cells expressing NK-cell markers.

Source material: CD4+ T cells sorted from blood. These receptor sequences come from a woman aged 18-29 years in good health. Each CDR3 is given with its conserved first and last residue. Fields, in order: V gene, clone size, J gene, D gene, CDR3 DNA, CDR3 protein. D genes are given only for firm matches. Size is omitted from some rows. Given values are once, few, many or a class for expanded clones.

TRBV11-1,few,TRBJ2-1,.,TGTGCCAGCAGCTTAGGGTCCGTTCAATCTGAGCAGTTCTTC,CASSLGSVQSEQFF
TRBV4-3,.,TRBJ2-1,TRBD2,TGCGCCAGCAGCCAAGGTCTCGGGACTAGCGGGAGGATTCCTTCCAATGAGCAGTTCTTC,CASSQGLGTSGRIPSNEQFF
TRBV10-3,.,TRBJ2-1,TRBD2,TGTGCCATCAGGGGAGAGACTAGCGGAGCTCGTTCCTACAATGAGCAGTTCTTC,CAIRGETSGARSYNEQFF
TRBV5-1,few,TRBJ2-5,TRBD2,TGCGCCAGCAGCCTGACTAGCGATATGGAGACCCAGTACTTC,CASSLTSDMETQYF
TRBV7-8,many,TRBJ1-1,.,TGTGCCAGCAGCGCCCACACTGAAGCTTTCTTT,CASSAHTEAFF
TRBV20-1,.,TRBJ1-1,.,TGCTTAACAAGGGAGAACACTGAAGCTTTCTTT,CLTRENTEAFF
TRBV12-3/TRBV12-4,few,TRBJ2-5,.,TGTGCCTCAGGGTTGGCGGCCCAAGAGACCCAGTACTTC,CASGLAAQETQYF
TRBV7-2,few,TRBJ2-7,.,TGTGCCAGCAGCTTAGACCCGACAGTCTACGAGCAGTACTTC,CASSLDPTVYEQYF
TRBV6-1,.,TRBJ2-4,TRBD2,TGTGCCAGCAGTAGACTTGGAAATAGCGGGGGGAACATTCAGTACTTC,CASSRLGNSGGNIQYF
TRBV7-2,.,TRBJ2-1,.,TGTGCCAGCACCCTGGGGGGCGGAGGTGAGCAGTTCTTC,CASTLGGGGEQFF
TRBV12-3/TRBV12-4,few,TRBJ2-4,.,TGTGCCAGCAGTTTGATCGGTCTAGCCAAAAACATTCAGTACTTC,CASSLIGLAKNIQYF
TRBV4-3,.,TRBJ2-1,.,TGCGCCAGCAGCCAATTAATAGCACGGGAGCAGTTCTTC,CASSQLIAREQFF
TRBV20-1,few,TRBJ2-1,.,TGCAGTGCTCCGAAGGTGGGGAACTACAATGAGCAGTTCTTC,CSAPKVGNYNEQFF
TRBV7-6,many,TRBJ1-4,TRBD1,TGTGCCAGCAGCCCACGGCGGAGGGGGCAAGCAACTAATGAAAAACTGTTTTTT,CASSPRRRGQATNEKLFF
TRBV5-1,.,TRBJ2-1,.,TGCGCCAGCAGCCCCCCGCGAGCGGTGCCCTACAATGAGCAGTTCTTC,CASSPPRAVPYNEQFF
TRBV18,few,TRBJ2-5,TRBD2,TGTGCCAGCTCACCCGACCCTCTGACTTTAGCGGGGGTACAAGAGACCCAGTACTTC,CASSPDPLTLAGVQETQYF
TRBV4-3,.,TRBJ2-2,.,TGCGCCAGCAGCCAGATCCCCGGCGCCGGGGAGCTGTTTTTT,CASSQIPGAGELFF
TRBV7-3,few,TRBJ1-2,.,TGTGCCAGCAGCTTAAGCCCCGGACACTATGGCTACACCTTC,CASSLSPGHYGYTF
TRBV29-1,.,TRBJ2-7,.,TGCAGCGTTGATATGGCCGGATCCTACGAGCAGTACTTC,CSVDMAGSYEQYF
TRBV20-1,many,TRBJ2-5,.,TGCAGTGCTAGGGGGGAGACTAGGCGGCAAGAGACCCAGTACTTC,CSARGETRRQETQYF
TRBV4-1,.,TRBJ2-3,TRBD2,TGCGCCAGCAGGCCAAGGGTACTAGCGGGAGGGGAGGCGGATACGCAGTATTTT,CASRPRVLAGGEADTQYF
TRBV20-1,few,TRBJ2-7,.,TGCAGTGCCGCCGGACATAAACCTCACGAGCAGTACTTC,CSAAGHKPHEQYF
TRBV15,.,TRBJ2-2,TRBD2,TGTGCCACCAGGGTGGGAGGGACTAGGAACACCGGGGAGCTGTTTTTT,CATRVGGTRNTGELFF
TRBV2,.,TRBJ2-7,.,TGTGCCAGCAGTGAAGAAGCGGTTCTCTACGAGCAGTACTTC,CASSEEAVLYEQYF
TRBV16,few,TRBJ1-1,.,TGTGCCAGCAGCCCGCTTCCGGCGGGCGGGGAAGCTTTCTTT,CASSPLPAGGEAFF
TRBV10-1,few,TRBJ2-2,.,TGCGCCAGCAGTGAGGGGTTTAGCATCGGCACCGGGGAGCTGTTTTTT,CASSEGFSIGTGELFF
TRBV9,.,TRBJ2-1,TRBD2,TGTGCCAGCAGCGTAGGGCGGGAGGGGGATGAGCAGTTCTTC,CASSVGREGDEQFF
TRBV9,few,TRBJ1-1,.,TGTGCCAGCAGCGCGTCTTCATTGAACACTGAAGCTTTCTTT,CASSASSLNTEAFF
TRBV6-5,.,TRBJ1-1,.,TGTGCCAGCAGTTATAAGGGTACTAACACTGAAGCTTTCTTT,CASSYKGTNTEAFF
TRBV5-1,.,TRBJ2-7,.,TGCGCCAGCAGCTTCCTGGACAGACATTCCTACGAGCAGTACTTC,CASSFLDRHSYEQYF
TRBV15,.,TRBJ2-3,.,TGTGCCACCATCATCGGGTCCCCGGATACGCAGTATTTT,CATIIGSPDTQYF
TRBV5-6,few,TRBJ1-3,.,TGTGCCAGCAGCTTTAGGCGCACGGCTGGAAACACCATATATTTT,CASSFRRTAGNTIYF
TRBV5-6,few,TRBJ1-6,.,TGTGCCAGCAGCTTGGCCCTGGACAGCCCTAATTCACCCCTCCACTTT,CASSLALDSPNSPLHF
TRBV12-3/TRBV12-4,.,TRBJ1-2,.,TGTGCCAGCAATCAGGCTAACTATGGCTACACCTTC,CASNQANYGYTF
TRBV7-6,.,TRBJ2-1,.,TGTGCCAGCAGCTTAGAATTCTCGCAGACTGAGCAGTTCTTC,CASSLEFSQTEQFF
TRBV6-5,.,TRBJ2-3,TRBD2,TGTGCCAGCAGTTACGTCTCAGCGGGATCAGATACGCAGTATTTT,CASSYVSAGSDTQYF
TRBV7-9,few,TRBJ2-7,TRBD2,TGTGCCAGCAGCTTATACCTAGCGGGAAACGAGCAGTACTTC,CASSLYLAGNEQYF
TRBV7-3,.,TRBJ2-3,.,TGTGCCAGCAGCTCGGGGCTTGGACTGGGGTCGGATACGCAGTATTTT,CASSSGLGLGSDTQYF
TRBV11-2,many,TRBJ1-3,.,TGTGCCAGCAGCCTCATGCCTGGGGGATTACCAATCTCTGGAAACACCATATATTTT,CASSLMPGGLPISGNTIYF
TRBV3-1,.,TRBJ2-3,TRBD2,TGTGCCAGCAGCCCTTGGACTAGCGGGACTACTAGCACAGATACGCAGTATTTT,CASSPWTSGTTSTDTQYF
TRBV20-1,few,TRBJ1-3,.,TGCAGTGCTTTGGGAACCTCTGGAAACACCATATATTTT,CSALGTSGNTIYF
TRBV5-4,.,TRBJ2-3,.,TGTGCCAGCAGCGGGGGGGCTTTTTCAGATACGCAGTATTTT,CASSGGAFSDTQYF
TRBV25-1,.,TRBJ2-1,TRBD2,TGTGCCAGCGGATTACTAGCGTCGACCTACAATGAGCAGTTCTTC,CASGLLASTYNEQFF
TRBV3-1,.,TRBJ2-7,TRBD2,TGTGCCAGCAGCCAAGAAGGAACTAGCGGGATCCACGAGCAGTACTTC,CASSQEGTSGIHEQYF
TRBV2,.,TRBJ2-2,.,TGTGCCAGCAGTGAATTTCGGGACTCCTCAAGGGAGCTGTTTTTT,CASSEFRDSSRELFF
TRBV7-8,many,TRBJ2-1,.,TGTGCCAGCAGCTTACCCTACAGGAGATCCCCCTACAATGAGCAGTTCTTC,CASSLPYRRSPYNEQFF
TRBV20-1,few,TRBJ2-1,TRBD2,TGCAGTGCTTCCGCTACGGGGGGTAACAATGAGCAGTTCTTC,CSASATGGNNEQFF
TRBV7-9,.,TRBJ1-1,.,TGTGCCAGCAGCCTCTCGGCTAACACTGAAGCTTTCTTT,CASSLSANTEAFF
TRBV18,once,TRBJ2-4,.,TGTGCCAGCTCACTCTCCGGGACCCCCCGGAACGCTCAGTACTTC,CASSLSGTPRNAQYF
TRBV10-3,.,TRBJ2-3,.,TGTGCCACCCTCAGCACAGATACGCAGTATTTT,CATLSTDTQYF
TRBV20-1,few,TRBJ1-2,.,TGCAGTGCTAGAGGCGACACAGTTAACTATGGCTACACCTTC,CSARGDTVNYGYTF
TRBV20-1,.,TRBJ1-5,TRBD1,TGCAGTGCTAGTCGGACAGGGGGGCAGCCCCAGCATTTT,CSASRTGGQPQHF
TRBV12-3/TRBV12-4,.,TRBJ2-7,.,TGTGCCAGCAGTAAGGGGACACTTTGGACCTACGAGCAGTACTTC,CASSKGTLWTYEQYF
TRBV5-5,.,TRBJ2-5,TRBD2,TGTGCCAGCGGACTAGCGGCTACCCAAGAGACCCAGTACTTC,CASGLAATQETQYF